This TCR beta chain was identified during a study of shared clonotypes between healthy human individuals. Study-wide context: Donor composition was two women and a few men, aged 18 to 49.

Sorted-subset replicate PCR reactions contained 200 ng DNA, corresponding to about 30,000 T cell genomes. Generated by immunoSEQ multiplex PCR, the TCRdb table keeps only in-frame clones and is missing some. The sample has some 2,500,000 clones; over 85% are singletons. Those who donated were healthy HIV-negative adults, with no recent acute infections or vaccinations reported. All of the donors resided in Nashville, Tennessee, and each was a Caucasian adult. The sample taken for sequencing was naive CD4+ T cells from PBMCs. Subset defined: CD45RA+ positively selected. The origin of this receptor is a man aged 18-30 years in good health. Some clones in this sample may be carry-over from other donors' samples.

Written as DNA, the CDR3 is TGTGCCAGCAGCTTAGATGGGGCAGGGACGGCTTTCTTT. Amino acids: CASSLDGAGTAFF. This chain joins TRBV11-2 and TRBJ1-1; possible D gene TRBD1, 5 bases. The V end lost 0 bases, the J end lost 11 bases, and 13 bases lay between the germline ends. The V gene's germline CDR1 is SGHAT and CDR2 FQNNGV. The CDR3 is 13 residues long.